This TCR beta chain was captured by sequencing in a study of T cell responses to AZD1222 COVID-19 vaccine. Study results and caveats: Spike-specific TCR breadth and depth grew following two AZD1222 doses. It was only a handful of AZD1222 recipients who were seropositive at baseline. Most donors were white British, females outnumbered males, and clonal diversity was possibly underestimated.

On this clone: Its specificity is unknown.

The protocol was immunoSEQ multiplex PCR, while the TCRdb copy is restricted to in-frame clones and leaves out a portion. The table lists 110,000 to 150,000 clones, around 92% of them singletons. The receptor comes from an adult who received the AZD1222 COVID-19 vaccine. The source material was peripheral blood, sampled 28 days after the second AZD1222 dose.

The CDR3 reads CASSRTGDQPQHF. The CDR3 DNA reads as TGTGCCAGCTCAAGGACAGGGGATCAGCCCCAGCATTTT. The genes are TRBV18 and TRBJ1-5; 9 bases fit TRBD1. Germline V lookup: CDR1 KGHSH, CDR2 LQKENI. The J segment lost 5 bases and the V segment lost 5 bases, leaving 1 base of the junction unmatched. The CDR3 totals 13 residues.